The next 22 T cell receptor beta chains were all read from a single sample in a study of blood T cells in healthy people across ages. For the second PCR, which ran for about 6 to 12 cycles, a sample-barcoded 5' primer and a J-beta primer mix were used. TCRdb independently ran MiXCR on the 5' RACE reads; one entry per CDR3 protein. The data show about 1.8 million distinct CDR3 sequences, about 49% seen once. Specimen: blood. The receptors come from a woman aged 40-49 years in good health.

A few counts support this clonotype. This chain links TRBV5-1 with TRBJ2-1; the D gene is possibly TRBD2 (5 bases). V lost 6 bases and J lost 0, with 13 bases in between. Germline CDR1 and CDR2: SGHRS and YFSETQ. This CDR3 comprises 15 residues. DNA for the CDR3: TGCGCCAGCACGGACGCGGGCCACTCCTACAATGAGCAGTTCTTC. Amino acid sequence: CASTDAGHSYNEQFF.

This chain joins TRBV12-3 or TRBV12-4 and TRBJ2-2, with TRBD1 matching 7 bases. This CDR3 spans 15 amino acids. V lost 6 bases and J lost 3; bases outside the gene matches: 7. The CDR3 DNA sequence: TGTGCCAGCAGGAGAGACAGGGTATACACCGGGGAGCTGTTTTTT. It encodes CASRRDRVYTGELFF.

Only a few counts were recorded for this clonotype. The chain links TRBV4-1 to TRBJ2-7, with D maybe TRBD1 (6 bases). Looked up from germline, CDR1 is MGHRA and CDR2 is YSYEKL. The CDR3 runs 15 residues. V was pared by 0 bases and J by 4 bases, with 13 bases between. DNA for the CDR3: TGCGCCAGCAGCCAAGATTTGAACAGGGTTTACGAGCAGTACTTC. This translates into CASSQDLNRVYEQYF.

This rearrangement joins TRBV18 to TRBJ1-1; 7 bases agree with TRBD1. V was clipped by 5 bases and J by 11 bases; unmatched bases: 8. Germline lookup yields CDR1 KGHSH and CDR2 LQKENI. This CDR3 region has 12 residues. DNA for the CDR3: TGTGCCAGCTCAACGAGCAAGACAGGGGCTTTCTTT. This encodes CASSTSKTGAFF.

The chain combines TRBV6-5 with TRBJ2-3; TRBD2 agrees at 10 bases. The junction had 5 bases not matched to a gene; V was cut back by 4 bases and J by 4 bases. The germline CDR1 and CDR2 sequences are MNHEY and SVGAGI. The CDR3 is 15 residues long. The CDR3 region is CASSSSGTSADTQYF. The CDR3 nucleotides are TGTGCCAGCAGTTCTTCCGGGACTAGCGCAGATACGCAGTATTTT.

The V gene is TRBV29-1, the J gene TRBJ2-1; weak D call: TRBD2 (5 bases). The CDR3 is made up of 11 amino acids. Trimming left V 4 bases short and J 12 bases short, with 13 bases between. Germline CDR1 is SQVTM and CDR2 is ANQGSEA. The chain's CDR3 is CSVAAGLMQFF. The CDR3 nucleotides are TGCAGCGTTGCTGCAGGACTGATGCAGTTCTTC.

This sequence joins TRBV29-1 and TRBJ1-1; a weak D match, TRBD1 (6 bases). V was pared by 6 bases and J by 0 bases, with 8 bases between. Germline V lookup: CDR1 SQVTM, CDR2 ANQGSEA. The CDR3 runs to 12 residues. CDR3 bases: TGCAGCGTCCGACAGGTGAACACTGAAGCTTTCTTT. Its translation: CSVRQVNTEAFF.

This clonotype was found a few times. The chain joins TRBV7-2 to TRBJ2-7, with TRBD1 identical over 8 bases. The CDR3 is made up of 16 amino acids. The germline V gene has CDR1 SGHTA and CDR2 FQGNSA. J was trimmed by 2 bases and V by 5 bases; bases with no gene match: 11. CDR3 DNA sequence: TGTGCCAGCAGCCCGCATTCTGGACAGGGAACCTACGAGCAGTACTTC. Protein product: CASSPHSGQGTYEQYF.

This clonotype was seen more than once but under ten times. The chain joins TRBV20-1 to TRBJ2-7, with 12 bases fitting TRBD2. Per germline, CDR1 DFQATT and CDR2 SNEGSKA (reference sequence). J gave up 4 bases and V 3 bases, and 7 bases lay outside the gene matches. The CDR3 runs to 15 residues. CDR3 coding DNA: TGCAGTGCTAGTTCAGCTAGCGGGGGGGCTTACGAGCAGTACTTC. It codes for CSASSASGGAYEQYF.

J is TRBJ1-2 and V is TRBV4-1; D is perhaps TRBD1 (5 bases). Trimming took 3 bases from V and 0 from J, leaving 20 bases between them. The CDR3 contains 18 residues. Germline CDR1 is MGHRA and CDR2 is YSYEKL. The CDR3 nucleotides read TGCGCCAGCAGCCACGACCCGGGACGAAGTAACACTAACTATGGCTACACCTTC. Its protein product is CASSHDPGRSNTNYGYTF.

The chain uses TRBV12-3 or TRBV12-4 and TRBJ1-5; D may be TRBD1 (5 bases). The V end was cut by 6 bases, the J end by 4 bases, with 13 bases between. The CDR3 is 14 residues long. The CDR3 sequence: CASSSGTSNQPQHF. CDR3 DNA: TGTGCCAGCAGCTCCGGGACCTCAAATCAGCCCCAGCATTTT.

The CDR3 nucleotides are TGCGCCAGCAGCACAGGACTAGCGGGGGGGCCGTTATACGAGCAGTACTTC. This encodes CASSTGLAGGPLYEQYF. The chain combines TRBV5-1 with TRBJ2-7, with 15 bases matching TRBD2. The germline CDR1 and CDR2 sequences are SGHRS and YFSETQ. The CDR3 spans 17 residues. Trimming cost V 4 bases and J 4 bases; bases outside gene matches: 9.

This clonotype was observed a handful of times. The V call is TRBV7-8, the J call TRBJ2-5; D possibly matches TRBD1 or TRBD2 (5 bases each). Trimming removed 2 bases from V and 8 bases from J, with 15 bases in between. This CDR3 is built from 14 residues. Germline assignment: CDR1 SGHVS and CDR2 FQNEAQ. CDR3 protein: CASSLPRGPTTQYF. The CDR3 nucleotides read TGTGCCAGCAGCTTACCACGGGGACCGACAACCCAGTACTTC.

This chain joins TRBV29-1 and TRBJ2-7; D gene uncertain. The CDR3 is 12 amino acids. CDR1 is SQVTM and CDR2 is ANQGSEA in the germline V gene. The V gene lost 0 bases and the J gene lost 6 bases, with 9 bases spanning the gap. DNA for the CDR3: TGCAGCGTTGAAGAAACGCCGCGCGAGCAGTACTTC. Protein sequence: CSVEETPREQYF.

This clonotype was seen more than once but under ten times. The V and J genes are TRBV10-3 and TRBJ2-3, with 14 bases matching TRBD2. The germline CDR1 and CDR2 sequences are ENHRY and SYGVKD. The V gene end was trimmed by 4 bases and the J gene end by 4 bases; junction bases not matched to a gene: 4. The CDR3 is 16 amino acids. The CDR3 region is CAISAGLAGGPDTQYF. CDR3 DNA sequence: TGTGCCATCAGTGCCGGACTAGCGGGGGGCCCAGATACGCAGTATTTT.

This chain joins TRBV7-7 and TRBJ2-1; D assignment may be TRBD1 or TRBD2 (5 bases each). Germline V gene lookup returns CDR1 SSHAT and CDR2 FNYEAQ (reference sequence). This CDR3 is built from 14 residues. The CDR3 coding sequence is TGTGCTGGCTCCCCCGGGGCTAGTCTGACTGAGCAGTTCTTC. This translates into CAGSPGASLTEQFF.

V is TRBV28 and J is TRBJ1-5; possible D gene TRBD1, 6 bases. Germline values: CDR1 MDHEN, CDR2 SYDVKM. This CDR3 spans 14 amino acids. The V and J ends lost 6 bases and 7 bases respectively, with 16 bases between them. The DNA for the CDR3 is TGTGCCAGCAGACCCCAGGGGCGAGGACAGCCCCAGCATTTT. Its protein product is CASRPQGRGQPQHF.

This clonotype was picked up a small number of times. Here the CDR3 DNA reads TGTGCCAGCAGCCAAGAGGAAATAGCGGGGGAGGGTACGCAGTATTTT. Amino acid sequence: CASSQEEIAGEGTQYF. The chain combines TRBV4-2 with TRBJ2-3; TRBD2 agrees at 9 bases. The CDR3 is made up of 16 amino acids. Losses at the gene ends were 0 bases for V and 8 bases for J; bases not matched to a gene: 9. Per germline, CDR1 LGHNA and CDR2 YNFKEQ.

The rearrangement uses TRBV28 and TRBJ2-7; tentatively, D is TRBD1 or TRBD2 (5 bases each). V was shortened by 8 bases and J by 2 bases, with 22 bases between the two germline ends. The CDR3 is 16 residues long. CDR1 and CDR2 (germline): MDHEN, SYDVKM. This CDR3 reads CASPPVTGLVPYEQYF. Here the CDR3 DNA reads TGTGCCAGCCCCCCGGTAACGGGGCTAGTTCCCTACGAGCAGTACTTC.

This clonotype has a handful of counts. The chain uses TRBV3-1 and TRBJ1-2; D gene unclear. The germline CDR1 and CDR2 sequences are LGHDT and YNNKEL (reference sequence). Trimming removed 1 base at V and 7 bases at J, with 7 bases between. The CDR3 runs to 12 residues. DNA of the CDR3: TGTGCCAGCAGCCAAGTCGTAAGTGGCTACACCTTC. It is translated as CASSQVVSGYTF.

This clonotype has more than one count but fewer than ten. The chain joins TRBV15 to TRBJ2-4, with a possible D match to TRBD1 (5 bases). The better agreement between TRBJ2-7 and the DNA end casts doubt on the J call. The germline CDR1 and CDR2 sequences are LNHNV and YYDKDF (reference sequence). This CDR3 comprises 15 residues. The CDR3 DNA reads TGTGCCACCAGCAGAGATCAGGGCCCCTACTACGAGCAGTACTTC. Translation gives CATSRDQGPYYEQYF.

This clonotype was seen many times. The rearrangement joins TRBV14 to TRBJ2-3; no firm D call. Germline V gene data show CDR1 as SGHDN and CDR2 as FVKESK. V was clipped by 1 base and J by 4 bases, with 3 bases between them. This CDR3 is 12 amino acids long. CDR3 loop: CASSQVPDTQYF. The DNA of the CDR3 is TGTGCCAGCAGCCAAGTCCCAGATACGCAGTATTTT.